The 5 T cell receptor beta chains listed next were all sequenced from one sample in a study of shared clonotypes between healthy human individuals. This table comes from immunoSEQ multiplex PCR, and its TCRdb copy is limited to in-frame clones, with some not included. The sample consists of 2 million to 2.5 million clones, 90% to 96% of them appearing once. Source material: naive CD4+ T cells sorted from blood. The subset was: CD45RA+ positively selected. These receptors came from a man aged 18 to 29 in good health.

The chain carries TRBV18 and TRBJ2-1, with D perhaps matching TRBD1 (5 bases). This CDR3 contains 19 residues. The germline V gene encodes CDR1 KGHSH and CDR2 LQKENI. The V and J ends lost 6 bases and 0 bases respectively, with 24 bases between them. As DNA, the CDR3 is TGTGCCAGCTCTCCCGTATTGCTGTTGCAGGGAAACTCCTACAATGAGCAGTTCTTC. It translates to CASSPVLLLQGNSYNEQFF.

V gene TRBV18 combines with J gene TRBJ1-2, with unresolved D. Trimming stripped 2 bases from V and 7 bases from J, with 26 bases between. The germline gives CDR1 KGHSH, CDR2 LQKENI. The CDR3 runs to 18 residues. The CDR3 bases are TGTGCCAGCTCACCAGTACGCGTGGAGTCTTTCGACCTGGGTGGCTACACCTTC. Its translation: CASSPVRVESFDLGGYTF.

This rearrangement joins TRBV6-1 to TRBJ1-2; D remains unclear. V lost 6 bases, J lost 2 bases, and 10 bases lay in between. The CDR3 spans 13 residues. The germline CDR1 and CDR2 sequences are MNHNS and SASEGT. The CDR3 nucleotides read TGTGCCAGCAGGATAGGGCCGAACTATGGCTACACCTTC. Encoded protein: CASRIGPNYGYTF.

The J gene is TRBJ2-7, the V gene TRBV19, with 12 bases lining up with TRBD2. Germline loops: CDR1 LNHDA, CDR2 SQIVND (reference sequence). J was trimmed by 5 bases and V by 10 bases; bases with no gene match: 6. The CDR3 spans 13 residues. CDR3 nucleotides: TGTGCCACCAGACTAGCGGGAGCCCACGAGCAGTACTTC. Translating gives CATRLAGAHEQYF.

The rearrangement uses TRBV10-3 and TRBJ2-3, with D perhaps TRBD2 (6 bases). V lost 8 bases, J lost 3 bases, and 12 bases lay in between. CDR1 is ENHRY, CDR2 SYGVKD, per germline. The CDR3 sequence is 13 residues long. CDR3 region: CAIRSRGTDTQYF. In nucleotides, the CDR3 is TGTGCCATCCGTAGCCGGGGGACAGATACGCAGTATTTT.